This TCR beta chain was found in a study of blood T cell repertoires in COVID-19. Whole-study context: Acute-phase and convalescent COVID-19 samples originated in the United States, Italy and Spain.

Enrollment of patients from Seattle took place during active infection, with longitudinal follow-up. Deletions cut 2 bases from V and 2 bases from J, with 12 bases between. Germline CDR1 is LGHNA and CDR2 is YSLEER. The CDR3 is made up of 15 amino acids. Here immunoSEQ multiplex PCR was the method, and the copy in TCRdb shows in-frame clones only, minus some. This sample carries around 230,000 clones, just over 85% of them seen once, and the ten largest clones take approximately 10%. There are a few counts of this clone. The receptor was isolated from a man between 50 and 59 years old with COVID-19, enrolled during active disease. The genes are TRBV4-3 and TRBJ1-2; no clear D gene. Sequencing was performed on peripheral blood. The CDR3 sequence is CASSQNQAVNYGYTF. Written as DNA, the CDR3 is TGCGCCAGCAGCCAAAATCAGGCAGTCAACTATGGCTACACCTTC.